The T cell receptor beta chain under discussion was sequenced for a study of T cell responses to AZD1222 COVID-19 vaccine. Whole-study findings and limits: Donors were chiefly white British, with a greater number of females, and clonal diversity was perhaps underestimated. Baseline seropositivity occurred in only six AZD1222 recipients.

Only in-frame clones appear in the TCRdb table, and some are missing; sequencing was by immunoSEQ multiplex PCR. This sample has about 150,000 clones; approximately 92% occur once, and the top ten carry roughly 3%. V was pared by 1 base and J by 8 bases, with 4 bases of the junction left unmatched. This CDR3 spans 15 amino acids. Per germline, CDR1 LNHDA and CDR2 SQIVND (reference sequence). A word on this clone: The antigen is undetermined.

This sample comprised peripheral blood, obtained 28 days after the second AZD1222 dose. The source of this sequence is an adult who received the AZD1222 COVID-19 vaccine. V usage is TRBV19 and J usage is TRBJ2-1; 11 nucleotides agree with TRBD2. In DNA, the CDR3 is TGTGCCAGTAGTATAGTAACTAGCGGGAGCTATGAGCAGTTCTTC. Protein: CASSIVTSGSYEQFF.